This TCR beta chain was recovered during a study of T cells in Graves' hyperthyroidism and ophthalmopathy. As for the study in general: Blood was drawn when the patient was first diagnosed and still untreated.

This clonotype was recorded at least ten times. Its specificity is not known. Study observations and caveats: Stable hyperthyroidism was told apart from ophthalmopathy by a model built on 13 V-J features.

Germline V lookup: CDR1 SEHNR, CDR2 FQNEAQ (reference sequence). V lost 2 bases and J 7 bases, leaving 6 bases between the germline ends. The CDR3 length is 12 residues. The CDR3 regions of TCR beta were amplified from RNA transcripts. In the first-round RT-PCR of the TCR CDR3, the HTBI primer set was used. TCRdb ran MiXCR on the multiplex PCR reads and lists one entry per CDR3 protein. The sample contains about 640,000 distinct CDR3 sequences, around 20% of which appear only once. A Clinical Activity Score of at least 3, a NOSPECS grade of at least 4 and a duration under 3 months were recorded in the ophthalmopathy patients. Diagnoses were made from clinical symptoms, serum measures (thyroxine and TRAb), thyroid ultrasound and orbital computed tomography.

The chain joins TRBV7-9 to TRBJ1-5; D gene ambiguous. The receptor's source is a man aged 25-45 years with Graves' ophthalmopathy. Sequenced: blood. The CDR3 bases are TGTGCCAGCAGCTTATTCGGGCAGCCCCAGCATTTT. Translated, it gives CASSLFGQPQHF.